The rows below give T cell receptor beta chains drawn from one sample of a study of shared clonotypes between healthy human individuals. Produced via immunoSEQ multiplex PCR; TCRdb's table is partial and in-frame only. The sample has about 510,000 clones; 96% are singletons. Sequenced sample: naive CD4+ T cells sorted from blood. These receptors all come from a woman under 40 in good health. The CDR3 runs from the conserved cysteine through the conserved F or W. Each record gives: V gene, clone size, D gene, J gene, CDR3 protein, CDR3 DNA. The D gene is left open where the match is weak. The size field is filled for only some rows; it gives once, few, many or a size class.

TRBV20-1,.,.,TRBJ2-1,CSAPQNEQFF,TGCAGTGCGCCTCAAAATGAGCAGTTCTTC
TRBV11-2,.,.,TRBJ2-5,CASSLKYRQETQYF,TGTGCCAGCAGCTTAAAATACAGACAAGAGACCCAGTACTTC
TRBV28,.,.,TRBJ1-2,CASSLWLSRTPKADYGYTF,TGTGCCAGCAGTTTATGGTTGTCAAGGACTCCGAAGGCAGACTATGGCTACACCTTC
TRBV2,.,.,TRBJ2-7,CASQAGLPSEQYF,TGTGCCAGCCAGGCGGGACTCCCCTCCGAGCAGTACTTC
TRBV11-2,.,.,TRBJ2-1,CASSLIGSTSYNEQFF,TGTGCCAGCAGCTTAATCGGGAGCACGTCCTACAATGAGCAGTTCTTC
TRBV15,once,.,TRBJ1-5,CATSRDFPASSNQPQHF,TGTGCCACCAGCAGGGACTTCCCGGCCTCTAGCAATCAGCCCCAGCATTTT
TRBV4-1,.,.,TRBJ1-5,CASSQGRGQQGQPQHF,TGCGCCAGCAGCCAAGGCCGAGGGCAACAGGGCCAGCCCCAGCATTTT
TRBV6-4,.,TRBD2,TRBJ2-7,CASSETSGRGEQYF,TGTGCCAGCAGTGAGACTAGCGGACGTGGGGAGCAGTACTTC
TRBV10-3,.,TRBD2,TRBJ2-3,CAISAIAGGHRDTQYF,TGTGCCATCAGTGCGATAGCGGGAGGGCATAGAGATACGCAGTATTTT
TRBV5-1,.,.,TRBJ2-7,CASSKTVYEQYF,TGCGCCAGCAGCAAGACAGTCTACGAGCAGTACTTC
TRBV14,.,.,TRBJ2-2,CASSQGFNWDTGELFF,TGTGCCAGCAGCCAAGGGTTTAACTGGGACACCGGGGAGCTGTTTTTT
TRBV15,.,.,TRBJ2-3,CATSRDQASSDTQYF,TGTGCCACCAGCAGAGATCAAGCTAGCTCCGATACGCAGTATTTT
TRBV4-1,.,TRBD2,TRBJ2-5,CASSQVGLTGGRETQYF,TGCGCCAGCAGCCAAGTAGGGTTAACGGGAGGGAGGGAGACCCAGTACTTC
TRBV6-6,.,TRBD2,TRBJ2-1,CASSYGGSSDEQFF,TGTGCCAGCAGTTACGGCGGGAGTAGCGATGAGCAGTTCTTC
TRBV5-1,.,.,TRBJ1-1,CASSTGRNTEAFF,TGCGCCAGCAGCACAGGGCGGAACACTGAAGCTTTCTTT
TRBV28,.,TRBD1,TRBJ1-4,CASSLTGEANEKLFF,TGTGCCAGCAGTTTAACAGGGGAGGCTAATGAAAAACTGTTTTTT
TRBV18,.,.,TRBJ2-1,CASSPGYDNEQFF,TGTGCCAGCTCACCGGGGTACGACAATGAGCAGTTCTTC
TRBV6-1,.,.,TRBJ2-3,CASSKQAADTQYF,TGTGCCAGCAGTAAACAGGCTGCAGATACGCAGTATTTT
TRBV27,.,.,TRBJ1-5,CASRILGRSNQPQHF,TGTGCCAGCCGGATCCTTGGACGGAGCAATCAGCCCCAGCATTTT
TRBV28,.,.,TRBJ1-1,CASRATVMNTEAFF,TGTGCCAGCAGAGCGACAGTTATGAACACTGAAGCTTTCTTT
TRBV7-3,once,.,TRBJ1-5,CASSPDPNQPQHF,TGTGCCAGCAGCCCCGACCCCAATCAGCCCCAGCATTTT
TRBV29-1,.,TRBD1,TRBJ2-1,CSVQQGVKSYNEQFF,TGCAGCGTCCAACAGGGGGTGAAGTCCTACAATGAGCAGTTCTTC
TRBV5-1,.,.,TRBJ2-5,CASSLDSRETQYF,TGCGCCAGCAGCTTGGATTCTAGGGAGACCCAGTACTTC
TRBV28,.,.,TRBJ2-7,CASRKMHGDISYEQYF,TGTGCCAGCAGAAAAATGCACGGGGACATCTCCTACGAGCAGTACTTC
TRBV5-1,.,TRBD2,TRBJ2-1,CASSFIAGGLVNEQFF,TGCGCCAGCAGCTTTATAGCGGGAGGGCTTGTAAATGAGCAGTTCTTC
TRBV15,.,TRBD2,TRBJ2-3,CATSRPAGLAGAFGTDTQYF,TGTGCCACCAGCAGGCCTGCGGGGCTAGCGGGGGCCTTCGGCACAGATACGCAGTATTTT
TRBV5-4,.,TRBD1,TRBJ2-1,CASSLGQPNEQFF,TGTGCCAGCAGCCTGGGACAGCCTAATGAGCAGTTCTTC
TRBV7-2,.,TRBD1,TRBJ2-7,CASSFMGQPYEQYF,TGTGCCAGCAGCTTCATGGGACAGCCCTACGAGCAGTACTTC
TRBV19,.,TRBD2,TRBJ2-1,CASKAAGGRPWSYNEQFF,TGTGCCAGCAAGGCAGCGGGAGGCCGGCCATGGTCCTACAATGAGCAGTTCTTC
TRBV5-5,.,TRBD2,TRBJ2-3,CASSWGASGSTDTQYF,TGTGCCAGCAGCTGGGGGGCTAGCGGGAGCACAGATACGCAGTATTTT
TRBV28,.,TRBD1,TRBJ2-3,CASSLPGQGIDTQYF,TGTGCCAGCAGTCTACCGGGACAGGGGATAGATACGCAGTATTTT
TRBV19,.,.,TRBJ2-7,CASSILADDSYEQYF,TGTGCCAGTAGTATTCTGGCCGACGATTCCTACGAGCAGTACTTC
TRBV27,.,.,TRBJ2-3,CASSLSITERITQYF,TGTGCCAGCAGTTTATCGATAACGGAGCGAATTACGCAGTATTTT
TRBV5-1,.,.,TRBJ1-1,CASSVTGNTEAFF,TGCGCCAGCAGCGTAACAGGGAACACTGAAGCTTTCTTT
TRBV11-2,.,TRBD2,TRBJ2-1,CASSLLNFGGRNNEQFF,TGTGCCAGCAGCTTATTAAATTTCGGCGGGAGGAACAATGAGCAGTTCTTC
TRBV6-4,.,.,TRBJ2-6,CASSDRQGANVLTF,TGTGCCAGCAGTGACAGGCAGGGGGCCAACGTCCTGACTTTC
TRBV2,.,TRBD1,TRBJ2-2,CASRDRGGTGELFF,TGTGCCAGCAGAGACAGGGGCGGCACCGGGGAGCTGTTTTTT
TRBV21-1,.,.,TRBJ2-3,CASRGLAQDTQYF,TGTGCCAGCAGGGGACTAGCGCAAGATACGCAGTATTTT
TRBV5-4,.,TRBD1,TRBJ1-4,CASSVQGVANEKLFF,TGTGCCAGCAGCGTCCAGGGGGTGGCTAATGAAAAACTGTTTTTT
TRBV9,.,TRBD2,TRBJ2-3,CASSPGTSGSTDTQYF,TGTGCCAGCAGCCCGGGGACTAGCGGCAGCACAGATACGCAGTATTTT
TRBV20-1,.,.,TRBJ2-7,CSASVSYEQYF,TGCAGTGCTAGTGTCTCTTACGAGCAGTACTTC
TRBV5-6,.,.,TRBJ2-7,CASSRDSEREQYF,TGTGCCAGCAGCCGGGACTCAGAGAGGGAGCAGTACTTC
TRBV18,.,.,TRBJ2-7,CASSPTGKESYEQYF,TGTGCCAGCTCACCAACCGGGAAAGAGTCCTACGAGCAGTACTTC
TRBV6-1,once,TRBD2,TRBJ2-1,CASSEMGLEVLGQFF,TGTGCCAGCAGTGAAATGGGACTAGAGGTTCTAGGGCAGTTCTTC
TRBV28,.,.,TRBJ2-7,CASWDGSYEQYF,TGTGCCAGCTGGGACGGATCCTACGAGCAGTACTTC
TRBV29-1,.,.,TRBJ2-5,CSVGVWETQYF,TGCAGCGTTGGGGTTTGGGAGACCCAGTACTTC
TRBV7-2,.,TRBD1,TRBJ2-7,CASSARGPGYEQYF,TGTGCCAGCAGCGCCAGGGGGCCGGGATACGAGCAGTACTTC
TRBV7-9,.,TRBD1,TRBJ2-1,CASLDRVVNEQFF,TGTGCCAGCCTGGACAGGGTTGTGAATGAGCAGTTCTTC
TRBV28,.,.,TRBJ2-1,CASSLIQGNEQFF,TGTGCCAGCAGTTTGATCCAAGGCAATGAGCAGTTCTTC
TRBV5-1,.,TRBD1,TRBJ2-2,CASSTWDRRNTGELFF,TGCGCCAGCAGCACTTGGGACAGGAGGAACACCGGGGAGCTGTTTTTT
TRBV7-9,.,.,TRBJ1-2,CASSPRDQGYTF,TGTGCCAGCAGCCCACGAGACCAGGGCTACACCTTC